The entry below gives a single T cell receptor beta chain sequence along with its context. Deletions cut 4 bases from V and 10 bases from J, with 14 bases between. The germline V gene encodes CDR1 DFQATT and CDR2 SNEGSKA (reference sequence). The CDR3 extends over 11 amino acids. This entry is derived from a study of shared clonotypes between healthy human individuals. Overall study: Three plates were used per donor for CD4 naive, three for CD4 memory, two for CD8 naive and one for CD8 memory.

It was across several immunoSEQ plates that each subset's genomic DNA was evenly split. TCRdb keeps only in-frame clones here, not all; method: immunoSEQ multiplex PCR. This sample has about 2.5 million clones, with about nine tenths found just once. This chain links TRBV20-1 with TRBJ2-7; TRBD2 is a possible D gene (6 bases). The receptor was derived from a man aged 18 to 30 in good health. Some clones in this sample may be carry-over from other donors' samples. Sequences were obtained from naive CD4+ T cells from PBMCs. Described subset: CD45RA+ positively selected. The CDR3 sequence: CSAIRLGTQYF. CDR3 DNA: TGCAGTGCTATACGACTAGGAACCCAGTACTTC.